Below, 9 T cell receptor beta chains from the same sample are listed, as sequenced in a study of T cell responses to AZD1222 COVID-19 vaccine. The repertoire was sequenced with immunoSEQ multiplex PCR; TCRdb's copy has only in-frame clones and lacks some. The table records around 180,000 clones, roughly nine tenths of them present only once. The sequencing here drew on peripheral blood, taken on day 0 of AZD1222 vaccination. All receptors come from an adult in good health.

The chain couples TRBV7-6 to TRBJ1-5; 12 nucleotides match TRBD1. From germline, CDR1 is SGHVS and CDR2 FNYEAQ. The junction had 15 bases not matched to a gene; V was cut back by 6 bases and J by 0 bases. The length of the CDR3 is 20 residues. Here the CDR3 DNA reads TGTGCCAGCAGACCCCGGTTAGGGACAGGGGGCCAAGATAGCAATCAGCCCCAGCATTTT. Translation gives CASRPRLGTGGQDSNQPQHF.

This rearrangement joins TRBV5-6 to TRBJ2-7, with 7 bases fitting TRBD1. Trimming removed 4 bases from V and 0 bases from J; junction bases left unmatched: 13. Germline CDR1 reads SGHDT; CDR2 reads YYEEEE. The CDR3 covers 17 residues. The DNA of the CDR3 is TGTGCCAGCAGCCCAGAAACAGGGGACAAGAGCTCCTACGAGCAGTACTTC. Its translation is CASSPETGDKSSYEQYF.

The V call is TRBV9, the J call TRBJ2-7; TRBD2 might be the D (6 bases). V lost 4 bases to trimming and J lost 3 bases, with 14 bases between them. The V gene's germline CDR1 is SGDLS and CDR2 YYNGEE. CDR3 length: 14 residues. The CDR3 loop reads CASSPRAGIYEQYF. Written as DNA, the CDR3 is TGTGCCAGCAGCCCGCGGGCGGGGATCTACGAGCAGTACTTC.

This chain joins TRBV30 and TRBJ1-3, with a possible D match to TRBD1 (6 bases). V lost 4 bases and J 4 bases, leaving 11 bases between the germline ends. Germline V CDR1 and CDR2: GTSNPN, SVGIG (reference sequence). The CDR3 is 13 residues long. CDR3 nucleotide sequence: TGTGCCTGGACAGGGGTCCCAGGAAACACCATATATTTT. This encodes CAWTGVPGNTIYF.

In this sample, this clone turned up once. This sequence joins TRBV6-2 or TRBV6-3 and TRBJ1-1, with 11 bases matching TRBD1. This CDR3 is 18 amino acids long. Trimming at V came to 2 bases and at J to 0 bases, leaving 8 bases not matched to a gene. From germline, CDR1 is MNHEY and CDR2 SVGEGT. The CDR3 sequence is CASSYRWDRGGMNTEAFF. Written as DNA, the CDR3 is TGTGCCAGCAGTTACCGCTGGGACAGGGGGGGCATGAACACTGAAGCTTTCTTT.

Details on this clone: Sequence at one end of the junction differs from germline and may be a read error. The chain recombines TRBV7-7 with TRBJ2-2, with 10 bases matching TRBD1. Germline CDR1 is SSHAT and CDR2 is FNYEAQ (reference sequence). The CDR3 extends over 13 amino acids. CDR3 nucleotides: TGTGCTAGCAGCTCCCAGGGACAGGGGAAGCTGTTTTTT. It specifies CASSSQGQGKLFF. Drawing the rest from reference TRBV7-7 and TRBJ2-2, the complete variable domain is GAGVSQSPRYKVTKRGQDVTLRCDPISSHATLYWYQQALGQGPEFLTYFNYEAQPDKSGLPSDRFSAERPEGSISTLTIQRTEQRDSAMYRCASSSQGQGKLFFGEGSRLTVL.

The chain carries TRBV6-5 and TRBJ1-2; D ambiguous. Germline CDR1 reads MNHEY; CDR2 reads SVGAGI. V lost 6 bases and J 1 base, leaving 12 bases between the germline ends. The CDR3 totals 14 residues. DNA for the CDR3: TGTGCCAGCAGCCTGCGGTCGGTTAACTATGGCTACACCTTC. Residues: CASSLRSVNYGYTF.

The V gene is TRBV5-1, the J gene TRBJ2-2; 8 bases match TRBD2. V trimming: 4 bases; J trimming: 11 bases; junction bases outside the gene matches: 13. The CDR3 is 15 residues long. Germline assignment: CDR1 SGHRS and CDR2 YFSETQ. The CDR3: CASSTGTAGGRELFF. CDR3 nucleotide sequence: TGCGCCAGCAGCACCGGGACGGCGGGGGGTAGAGAGCTGTTTTTT.

The genes are TRBV4-3 and TRBJ2-3; 8 bases match TRBD1. This CDR3 is 16 amino acids long. V gave up 0 bases and J gave up 0 bases; unmatched junction bases: 2. Looked up from germline, CDR1 is LGHNA and CDR2 is YSLEER. CDR3 DNA: TGCGCCAGCAGCCAAGATCGACAGGGGAGCACAGATACGCAGTATTTT. Residues: CASSQDRQGSTDTQYF.